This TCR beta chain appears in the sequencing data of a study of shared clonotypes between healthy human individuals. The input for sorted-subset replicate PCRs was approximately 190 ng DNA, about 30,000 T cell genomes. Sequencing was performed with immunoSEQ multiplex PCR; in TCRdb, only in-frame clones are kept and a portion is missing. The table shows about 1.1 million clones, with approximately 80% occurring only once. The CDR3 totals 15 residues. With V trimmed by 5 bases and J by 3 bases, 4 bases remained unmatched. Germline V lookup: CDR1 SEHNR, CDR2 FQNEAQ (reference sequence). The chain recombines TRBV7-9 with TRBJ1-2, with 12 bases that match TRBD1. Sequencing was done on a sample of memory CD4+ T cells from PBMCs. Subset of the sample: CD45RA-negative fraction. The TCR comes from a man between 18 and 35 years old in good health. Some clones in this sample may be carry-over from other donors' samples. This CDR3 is CASSQGQGAHYGYTF. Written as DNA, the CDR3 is TGTGCCAGCAGCCAGGGACAGGGGGCCCACTATGGCTACACCTTC.